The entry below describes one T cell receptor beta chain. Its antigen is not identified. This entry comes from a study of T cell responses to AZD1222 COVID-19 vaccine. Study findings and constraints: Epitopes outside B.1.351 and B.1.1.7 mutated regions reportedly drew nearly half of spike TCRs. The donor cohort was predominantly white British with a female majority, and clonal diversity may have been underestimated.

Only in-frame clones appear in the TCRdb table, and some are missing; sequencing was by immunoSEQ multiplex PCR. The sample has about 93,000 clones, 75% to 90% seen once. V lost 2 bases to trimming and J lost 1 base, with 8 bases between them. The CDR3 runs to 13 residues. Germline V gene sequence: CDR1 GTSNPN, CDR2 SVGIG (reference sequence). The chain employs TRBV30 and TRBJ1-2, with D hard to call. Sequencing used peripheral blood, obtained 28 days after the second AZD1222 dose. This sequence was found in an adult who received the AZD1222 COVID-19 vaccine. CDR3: CAWSSPNNYGYTF. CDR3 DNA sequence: TGTGCCTGGAGTTCCCCGAATAACTATGGCTACACCTTC.